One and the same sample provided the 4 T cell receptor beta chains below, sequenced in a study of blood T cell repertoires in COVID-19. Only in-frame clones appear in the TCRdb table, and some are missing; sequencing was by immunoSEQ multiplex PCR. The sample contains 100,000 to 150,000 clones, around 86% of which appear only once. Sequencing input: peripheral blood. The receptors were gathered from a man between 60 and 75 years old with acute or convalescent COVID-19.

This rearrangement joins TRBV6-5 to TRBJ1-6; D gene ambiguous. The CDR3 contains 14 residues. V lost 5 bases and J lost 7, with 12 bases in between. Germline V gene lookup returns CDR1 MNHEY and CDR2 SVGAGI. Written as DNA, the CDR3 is TGTGCCAGCAGTACTCGAGAAGTCAATTCACCCCTCCACTTT. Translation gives CASSTREVNSPLHF.

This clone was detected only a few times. This chain's CDR3 is CASSLPFRGRAHEQYF. The CDR3 nucleotides are TGTGCCAGCAGTTTACCTTTCCGCGGGAGGGCCCACGAGCAGTACTTC. V usage is TRBV11-2 and J usage is TRBJ2-7; TRBD2 aligns across 9 bases. The J segment lost 5 bases and the V segment lost 6 bases, leaving 14 bases of the junction unmatched. Germline V gene lookup returns CDR1 SGHAT and CDR2 FQNNGV. The CDR3 runs to 16 residues.

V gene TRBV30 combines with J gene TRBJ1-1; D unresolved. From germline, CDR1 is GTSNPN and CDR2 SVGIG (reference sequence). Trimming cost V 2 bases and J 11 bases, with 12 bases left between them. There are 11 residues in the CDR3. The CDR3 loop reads CAWSSGLRAFF. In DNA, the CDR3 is TGTGCCTGGAGTAGTGGTTTGAGGGCTTTCTTT. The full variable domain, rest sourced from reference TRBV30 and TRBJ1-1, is SQTIHQWPATLVQPVGSPLSLECTVEGTSNPNLYWYRQAAGRGLQLLFYSVGIGQISSEVPQNLSASRPQDRQFILSSKKLLLSDSGFYLCAWSSGLRAFFGQGTRLTVV.

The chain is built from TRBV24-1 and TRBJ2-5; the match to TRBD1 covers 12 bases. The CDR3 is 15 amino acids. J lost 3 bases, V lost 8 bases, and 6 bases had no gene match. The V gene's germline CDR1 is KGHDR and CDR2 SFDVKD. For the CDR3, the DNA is TGTGCCACCACCGTGGGGACAGGGGGCGAAGAGACCCAGTACTTC. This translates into CATTVGTGGEETQYF.